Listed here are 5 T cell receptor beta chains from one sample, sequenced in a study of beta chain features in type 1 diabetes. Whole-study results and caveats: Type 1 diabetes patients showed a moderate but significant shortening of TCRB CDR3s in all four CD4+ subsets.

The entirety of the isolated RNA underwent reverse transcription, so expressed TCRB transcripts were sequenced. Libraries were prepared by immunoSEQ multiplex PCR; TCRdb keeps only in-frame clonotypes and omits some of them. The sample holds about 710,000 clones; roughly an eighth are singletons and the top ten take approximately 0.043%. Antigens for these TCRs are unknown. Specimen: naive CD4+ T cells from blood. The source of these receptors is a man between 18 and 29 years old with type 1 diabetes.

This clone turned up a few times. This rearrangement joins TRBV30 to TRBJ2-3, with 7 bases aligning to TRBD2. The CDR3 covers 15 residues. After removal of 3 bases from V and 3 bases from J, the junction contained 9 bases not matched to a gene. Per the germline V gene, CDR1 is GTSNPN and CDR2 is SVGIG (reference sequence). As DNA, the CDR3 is TGTGCCTGGAGCAGACGACTAGCCTCGACAGATACGCAGTATTTT. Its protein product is CAWSRRLASTDTQYF.

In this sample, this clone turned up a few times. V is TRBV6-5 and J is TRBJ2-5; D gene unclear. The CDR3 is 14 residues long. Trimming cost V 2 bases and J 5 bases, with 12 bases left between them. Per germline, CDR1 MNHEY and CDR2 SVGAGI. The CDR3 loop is CASSYGEVRETQYF. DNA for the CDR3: TGTGCCAGCAGTTACGGTGAAGTGAGGGAGACCCAGTACTTC.

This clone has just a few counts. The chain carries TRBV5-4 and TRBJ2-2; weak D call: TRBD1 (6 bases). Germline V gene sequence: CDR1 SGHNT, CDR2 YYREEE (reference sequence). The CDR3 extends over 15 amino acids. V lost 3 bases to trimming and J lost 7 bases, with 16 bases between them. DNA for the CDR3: TGTGCCAGCAGCTCAACGCAGGGGTTTAGCGGGGAGCTGTTTTTT. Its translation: CASSSTQGFSGELFF.

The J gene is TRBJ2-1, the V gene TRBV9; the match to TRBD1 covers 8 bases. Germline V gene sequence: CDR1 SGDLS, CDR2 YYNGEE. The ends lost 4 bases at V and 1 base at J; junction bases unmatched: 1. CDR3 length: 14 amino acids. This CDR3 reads CASSTGGSYNEQFF. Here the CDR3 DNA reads TGTGCCAGCAGCACAGGGGGATCCTACAATGAGCAGTTCTTC.

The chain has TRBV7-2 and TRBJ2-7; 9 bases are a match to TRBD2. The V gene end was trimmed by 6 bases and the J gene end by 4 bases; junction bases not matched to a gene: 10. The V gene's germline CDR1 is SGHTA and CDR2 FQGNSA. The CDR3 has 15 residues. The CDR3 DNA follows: TGTGCCAGCAGTCAGGCCACTAGCGGGTGGTACGAGCAGTACTTC. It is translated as CASSQATSGWYEQYF.